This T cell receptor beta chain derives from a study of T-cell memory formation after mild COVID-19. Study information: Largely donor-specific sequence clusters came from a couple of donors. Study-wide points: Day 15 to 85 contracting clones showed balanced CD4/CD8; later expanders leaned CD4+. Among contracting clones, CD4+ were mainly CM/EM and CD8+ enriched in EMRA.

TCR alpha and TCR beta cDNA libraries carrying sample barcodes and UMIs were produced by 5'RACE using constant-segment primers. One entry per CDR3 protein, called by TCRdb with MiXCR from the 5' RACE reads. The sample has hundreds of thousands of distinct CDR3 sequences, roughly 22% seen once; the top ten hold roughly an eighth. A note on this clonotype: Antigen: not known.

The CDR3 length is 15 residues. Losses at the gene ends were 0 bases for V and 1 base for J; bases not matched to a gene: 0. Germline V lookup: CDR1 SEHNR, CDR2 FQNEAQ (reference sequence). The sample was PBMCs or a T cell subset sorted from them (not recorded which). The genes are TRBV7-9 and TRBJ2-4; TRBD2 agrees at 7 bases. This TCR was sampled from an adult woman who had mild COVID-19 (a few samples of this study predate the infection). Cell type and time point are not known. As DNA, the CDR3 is TGTGCCAGCAGCTTAGCGGGGGGGGCCAAAAACATTCAGTACTTC. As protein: CASSLAGGAKNIQYF.